The rows below give T cell receptor beta chains drawn from one sample of a study of early T cells in non-severe SARS-CoV-2 infection. TCRdb analysed the 5' RACE reads with MiXCR anew, one entry per CDR3 protein. The repertoire consists of under 60,000 distinct CDR3 sequences, with around 9.3% occurring once and the leading ten covering around 20%. What was sequenced was whole blood. Receptors originate from an adult who was a healthcare worker with PCR-confirmed SARS-CoV-2 infection or an uninfected control (not recorded which). Each CDR3 is given with its conserved first and last residue. A D gene is named only where the DNA matches it firmly. The size of a clone is reported for some rows only, either as once, few or many, or as a class for expanded clones.

clone size,V gene,D gene,J gene,CDR3 DNA,CDR3 protein
.,TRBV20-1,.,TRBJ1-1,TGCAGTGCTAGGGCGCCGGTTGAAGCTTTCTTT,CSARAPVEAFF
few,TRBV5-4,.,TRBJ2-3,TGTGCCAGCAGCTTACAAGGGGGGGCCCTGTCGAATACGCAGTATTTT,CASSLQGGALSNTQYF
.,TRBV10-3,.,TRBJ2-4,TGTGCCATCAGTGAGTTTTTAGCAGATCAAAACATTCAGTACTTC,CAISEFLADQNIQYF
many,TRBV5-5,.,TRBJ1-4,TGTGCCAGCAGCTGGGGAGGACCAGGGACTAATGAAAAACTGTTTTTT,CASSWGGPGTNEKLFF
few,TRBV10-2,TRBD1,TRBJ1-5,TGCGCCAGCAGTGAGGACAGGGGCAATCAGCCCCAGCATTTT,CASSEDRGNQPQHF
many,TRBV9,.,TRBJ1-2,TGTGCCAGCAGCGTAGAGCCCGCCTCGACACGAGGCAACTATGGCTACACCTTC,CASSVEPASTRGNYGYTF
many,TRBV7-2,.,TRBJ2-3,TGTGCCAGCCGCGGGGGCAGCACAGATACGCAGTATTTT,CASRGGSTDTQYF
few,TRBV19,TRBD2,TRBJ2-1,TGTGCCAGTAGACGGACTAGCGGGGGGCCACACTCCTACAATGAGCAGTTCTTC,CASRRTSGGPHSYNEQFF
.,TRBV4-1,TRBD1,TRBJ1-6,TGCGCCAGCAGCCAGGGACAGCCATTTTCACCCCTCCACTTT,CASSQGQPFSPLHF
once,TRBV4-1,.,TRBJ1-5,TGCGCCAGCAGCCAAGATTACGGACCTTTCGTGCAGCCCCAGCATTTT,CASSQDYGPFVQPQHF
.,TRBV10-3,TRBD1,TRBJ2-7,TGTGCCATCAAAGGGACAGGGTTGGATGAGCAGTACTTC,CAIKGTGLDEQYF
few,TRBV20-1,.,TRBJ1-4,TGCAGTGCTCGGACGTTAGGAGAGGGTGCTAATGAAAAACTGTTTTTT,CSARTLGEGANEKLFF
many,TRBV3-1,TRBD2,TRBJ2-5,TGTGCCAGCAGCCACCGGACTAGCGGGGACCAAGAGACCCAGTACTTC,CASSHRTSGDQETQYF
few,TRBV29-1,.,TRBJ1-6,TGCAGCGTCCAGGACGCAGGAAATTCACCCCTCCACTTT,CSVQDAGNSPLHF
.,TRBV3-1,.,TRBJ2-1,TGTGCCAGCAGCCAGAGGGGGACATCTCGTAGCTCCTACAATGAGCAGTTCTTC,CASSQRGTSRSSYNEQFF
.,TRBV11-2,.,TRBJ1-5,TGTGCCAGCAGCTTAGAACCAAGTAGCAATCAGCCCCAGCATTTT,CASSLEPSSNQPQHF
many,TRBV9,.,TRBJ2-3,TGTGCCAGCAGCGTAGGAAGGGGGACCACAGATACGCAGTATTTT,CASSVGRGTTDTQYF
few,TRBV3-1,.,TRBJ2-7,TGTGCCAGCAGCCAAGTCGGTAGTAGGTCCTACGAGCAGTACTTC,CASSQVGSRSYEQYF
few,TRBV10-3,.,TRBJ2-6,TGTGCCATCAGTGATAGAGGGACTGGGGCCAACGTCCTGACTTTC,CAISDRGTGANVLTF
.,TRBV19,.,TRBJ2-3,TGTGCCAGTAGTCCGACTCGAGATACGCAGTATTTT,CASSPTRDTQYF